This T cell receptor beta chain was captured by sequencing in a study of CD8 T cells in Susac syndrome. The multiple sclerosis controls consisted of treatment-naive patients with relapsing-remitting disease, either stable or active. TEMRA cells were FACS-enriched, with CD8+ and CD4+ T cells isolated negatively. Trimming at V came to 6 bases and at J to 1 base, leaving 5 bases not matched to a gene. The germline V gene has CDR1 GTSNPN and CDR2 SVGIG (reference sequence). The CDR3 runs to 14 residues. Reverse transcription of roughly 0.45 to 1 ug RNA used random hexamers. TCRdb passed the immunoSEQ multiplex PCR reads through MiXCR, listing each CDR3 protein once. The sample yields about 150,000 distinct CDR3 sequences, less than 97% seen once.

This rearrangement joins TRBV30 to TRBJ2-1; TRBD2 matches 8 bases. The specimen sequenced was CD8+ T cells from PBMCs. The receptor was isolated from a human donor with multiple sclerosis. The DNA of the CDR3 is TGTGCCTGTGATACTAGCGGATCCTACAATGAGCAGTTCTTC. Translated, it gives CACDTSGSYNEQFF.